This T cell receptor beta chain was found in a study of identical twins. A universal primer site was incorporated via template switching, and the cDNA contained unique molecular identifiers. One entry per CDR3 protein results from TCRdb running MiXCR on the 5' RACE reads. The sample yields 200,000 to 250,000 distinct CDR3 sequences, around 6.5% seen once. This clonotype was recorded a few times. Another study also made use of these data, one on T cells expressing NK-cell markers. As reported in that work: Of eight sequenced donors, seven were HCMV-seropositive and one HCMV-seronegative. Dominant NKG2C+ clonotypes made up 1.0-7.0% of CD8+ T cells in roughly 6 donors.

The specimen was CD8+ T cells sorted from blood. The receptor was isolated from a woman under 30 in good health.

The CDR3 DNA reads TGTGCCAGCAGCGATACTAGCGGGACCTACGAGCAGTACTTC. Its protein is CASSDTSGTYEQYF. The rearrangement uses TRBV9 and TRBJ2-7; 10 bases fit TRBD2. The CDR3 consists of 14 residues. CDR1 and CDR2 (germline): SGDLS, YYNGEE. The V segment lost 3 bases and the J segment 2 bases; nucleotides outside the gene matches: 2.